This T cell receptor beta chain was captured in a study of blood T cells in healthy people across ages. Alongside a J-beta primer mix, a sample-barcoded 5' primer served in a second PCR lasting about 7 to 12 cycles. TCRdb re-derived calls from the 5' RACE reads in MiXCR, one entry per CDR3 protein. The data show more than 1,400,000 distinct CDR3 sequences, around 39% seen once. The CDR3 totals 15 residues. The ends were cut back, 4 bases at V and 6 bases at J, with 18 bases in the middle. Germline V gene data show CDR1 as SEHNR and CDR2 as FQNEAQ (reference sequence). The sequencing sample was made of blood. The clonotype originates from a woman aged 18 to 35 in good health. The chain recombines TRBV7-9 with TRBJ1-1; D perhaps matches TRBD1 (5 bases). The CDR3 loop is CASSSYPQGLAEAFF. CDR3 bases: TGTGCCAGCAGCTCATACCCGCAGGGTCTGGCTGAAGCTTTCTTT.